This T cell receptor (beta chain) was obtained from a study of CD8+CD57+ T cells in acquired aplastic anemia. Background on the study: CD4+ cells from healthy donors averaged around 10 million reads.

Genomic DNA was employed as the template in profiling TCR beta VDJ and CDR3. Via MiXCR, TCRdb re-called the reads, giving one row per CDR3 protein. The table lists fewer than 250,000 distinct CDR3 sequences, less than 70% of them singletons. V lost 6 bases, J lost 1 base, and 15 bases stayed unmatched. Germline loops: CDR1 DFQATT, CDR2 SNEGSKA (reference sequence). This CDR3 spans 17 amino acids. This clonotype was observed at least ten times. Sequences were obtained from sorted CD4+, CD8+, or CD8+CD57+ T cells (not recorded which) from PBMCs. The receptor's source is a human donor in good health, serving as a control. The genes are TRBV20-1 and TRBJ1-2; TRBD1 matches 9 bases. CDR3 in amino acids: CSANGWGTGFDNYGYTF. CDR3 DNA: TGCAGTGCCAACGGATGGGGGACAGGGTTTGATAACTATGGCTACACCTTC.